The present TCR beta chain was sequenced within a study of beta chain features in type 1 diabetes. Findings of the study overall: Shorter templates might be favored by PCR, and equally so in patients and in controls. Among all four CD4+ subsets, Type 1 diabetes patients had TCRB CDR3s that were moderately but significantly shorter.

Isolated RNA was reverse transcribed in full, so expressed TCRB transcripts were sequenced. Sequencing was performed with immunoSEQ multiplex PCR; in TCRdb, only in-frame clones are kept and a portion is missing. This table has some 110,000 clones, 16% appearing once. With 2 bases removed from V and 1 base from J, the gap between germline ends came to 10 bases. CDR1 and CDR2 (germline): SGHAT, FQNNGV. This CDR3 region has 15 residues. Comment on this clone: What it binds is not known.

This sequence originates from a man aged 25-45 years with type 1 diabetes. J is TRBJ2-3 and V is TRBV11-2; weak D call: TRBD2 (6 bases). The sequencing sample was made of central memory CD4+ T cells from blood. The CDR3 sequence is CASSLWGDGTDTQYF. The CDR3 DNA reads TGTGCCAGCAGCTTATGGGGGGACGGCACAGATACGCAGTATTTT. Variable domain in full (rest from reference TRBV11-2 and TRBJ2-3): EAGVAQSPRYKIIEKRQSVAFWCNPISGHATLYWYQQILGQGPKLLIQFQNNGVVDDSQLPKDRFSAERLKGVDSTLKIQPAKLEDSAVYLCASSLWGDGTDTQYFGPGTRLTVL.